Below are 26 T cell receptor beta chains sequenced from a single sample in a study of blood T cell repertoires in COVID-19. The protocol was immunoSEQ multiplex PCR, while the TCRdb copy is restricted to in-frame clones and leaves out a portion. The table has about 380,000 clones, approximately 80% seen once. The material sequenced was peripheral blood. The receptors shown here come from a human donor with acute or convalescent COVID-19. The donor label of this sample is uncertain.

The CDR3 loop reads CAWSDDFNGYYNSPLHF. The CDR3 nucleotides read TGTGCCTGGAGTGATGACTTCAACGGATACTATAATTCACCCCTCCACTTT. This chain joins TRBV30 and TRBJ1-6; D is undetermined. Germline V gene data show CDR1 as GTSNPN and CDR2 as SVGIG (reference sequence). Between the trimmed V and J ends, which lost 1 base and 3 bases, there was a span of 16 bases. This CDR3 is built from 17 residues.

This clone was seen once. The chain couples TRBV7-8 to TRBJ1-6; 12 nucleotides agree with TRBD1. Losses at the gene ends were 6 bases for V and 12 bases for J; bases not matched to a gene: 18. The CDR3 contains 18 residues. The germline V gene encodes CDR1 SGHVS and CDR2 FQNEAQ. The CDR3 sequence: CASSAGTGGAKYKGPLHF. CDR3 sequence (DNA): TGTGCCAGCAGTGCCGGGACAGGGGGCGCGAAGTATAAGGGACCCCTCCACTTT.

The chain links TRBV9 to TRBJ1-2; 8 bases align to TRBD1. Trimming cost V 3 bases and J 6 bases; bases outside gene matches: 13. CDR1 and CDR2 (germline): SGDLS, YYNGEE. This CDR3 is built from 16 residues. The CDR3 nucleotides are TGTGCCAGCAGCGCAGCCCTCCTGACAGGGGCGGATGGCTACACCTTC. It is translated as CASSAALLTGADGYTF.

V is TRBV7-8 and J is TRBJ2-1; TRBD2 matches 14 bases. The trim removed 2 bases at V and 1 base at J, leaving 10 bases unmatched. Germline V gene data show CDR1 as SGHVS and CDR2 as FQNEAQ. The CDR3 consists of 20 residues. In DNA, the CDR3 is TGTGCCAGCAGCTTATCCTCCCCGACTAGCGGGAGGGTATCCTACAATGAGCAGTTCTTC. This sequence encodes CASSLSSPTSGRVSYNEQFF.

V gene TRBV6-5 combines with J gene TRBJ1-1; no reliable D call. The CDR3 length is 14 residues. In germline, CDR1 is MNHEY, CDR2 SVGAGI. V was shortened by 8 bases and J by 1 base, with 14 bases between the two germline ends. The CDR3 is CASQSRPGNTEAFF. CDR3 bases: TGTGCCAGCCAGTCTCGGCCGGGGAACACTGAAGCTTTCTTT.

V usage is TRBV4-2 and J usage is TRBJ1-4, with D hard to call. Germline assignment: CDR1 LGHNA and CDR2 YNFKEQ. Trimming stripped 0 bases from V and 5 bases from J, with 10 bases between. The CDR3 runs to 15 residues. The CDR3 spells CASSQDLRANEKLFF. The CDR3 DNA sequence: TGTGCCAGCAGCCAAGACCTGCGGGCAAATGAAAAACTGTTTTTT.

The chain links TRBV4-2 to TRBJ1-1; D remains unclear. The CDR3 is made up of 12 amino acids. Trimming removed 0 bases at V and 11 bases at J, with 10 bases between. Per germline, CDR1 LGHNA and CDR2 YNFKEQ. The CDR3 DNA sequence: TGTGCCAGCAGCCAAGATACGGGTTGGGCTTTCTTT. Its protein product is CASSQDTGWAFF.

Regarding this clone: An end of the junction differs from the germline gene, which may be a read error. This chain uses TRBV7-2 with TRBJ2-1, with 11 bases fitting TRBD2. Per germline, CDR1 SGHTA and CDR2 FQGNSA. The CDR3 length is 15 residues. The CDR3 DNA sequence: TGTGCCAGCAGTTTAGCGGGAGGGGTGTATAATGAGCAGTTCTTC. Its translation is CASSLAGGVYNEQFF.

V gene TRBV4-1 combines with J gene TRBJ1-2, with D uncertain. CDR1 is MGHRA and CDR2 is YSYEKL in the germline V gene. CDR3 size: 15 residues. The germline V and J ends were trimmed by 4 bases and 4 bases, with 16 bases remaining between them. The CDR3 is CASSREAGAFYGYTF. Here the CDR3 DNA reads TGCGCCAGCAGCCGGGAGGCGGGAGCCTTCTATGGCTACACCTTC.

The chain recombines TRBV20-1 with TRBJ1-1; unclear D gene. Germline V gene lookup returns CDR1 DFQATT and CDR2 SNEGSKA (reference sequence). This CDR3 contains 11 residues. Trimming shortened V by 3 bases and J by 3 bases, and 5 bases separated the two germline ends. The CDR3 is CSASPDTEAFF. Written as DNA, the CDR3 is TGCAGTGCTAGCCCAGACACTGAAGCTTTCTTT.

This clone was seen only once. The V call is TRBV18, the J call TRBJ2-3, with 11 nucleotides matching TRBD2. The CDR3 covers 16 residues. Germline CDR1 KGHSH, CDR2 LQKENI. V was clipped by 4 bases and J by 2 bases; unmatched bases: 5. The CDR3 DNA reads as TGTGCCAGCTCACTACTACTAGCGGGAGTCACAGATACGCAGTATTTT. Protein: CASSLLLAGVTDTQYF.

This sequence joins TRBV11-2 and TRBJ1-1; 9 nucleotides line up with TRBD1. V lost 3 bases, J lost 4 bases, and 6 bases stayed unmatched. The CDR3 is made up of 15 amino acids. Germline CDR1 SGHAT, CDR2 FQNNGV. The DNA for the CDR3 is TGTGCCAGCAGCTTGGGGACAGGGTGGGCCACTGAAGCTTTCTTT. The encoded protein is CASSLGTGWATEAFF.

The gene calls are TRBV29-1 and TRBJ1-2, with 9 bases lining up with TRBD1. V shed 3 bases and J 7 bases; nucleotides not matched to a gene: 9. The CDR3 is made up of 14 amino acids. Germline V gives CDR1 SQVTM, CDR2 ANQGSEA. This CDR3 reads CSVDERDRVTGYTF. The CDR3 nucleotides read TGCAGCGTTGACGAGCGGGACAGGGTCACTGGCTACACCTTC.

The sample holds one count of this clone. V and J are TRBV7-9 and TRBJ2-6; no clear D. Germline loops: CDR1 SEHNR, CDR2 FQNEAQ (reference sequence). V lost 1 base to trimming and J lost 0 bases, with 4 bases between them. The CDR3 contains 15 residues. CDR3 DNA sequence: TGTGCCAGCAGCTTAGATAACTCTGGGGCCAACGTCCTGACTTTC. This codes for CASSLDNSGANVLTF.

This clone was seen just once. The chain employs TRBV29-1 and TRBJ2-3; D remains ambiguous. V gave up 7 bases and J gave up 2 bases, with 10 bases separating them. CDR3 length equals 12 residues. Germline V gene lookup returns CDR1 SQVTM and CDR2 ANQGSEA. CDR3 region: CSAREATDTQYF. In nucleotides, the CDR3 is TGCAGCGCAAGAGAAGCCACAGATACGCAGTATTTT.

CDR3 nucleotide sequence: TGTGCCAGCAGCTTTGCCCTAGCGGAGAGGGAGTTCAATGAGCAGTTCTTC. Its protein product is CASSFALAEREFNEQFF. This chain links TRBV7-9 with TRBJ2-1; 7 bases map to TRBD2. Germline loops: CDR1 SEHNR, CDR2 FQNEAQ (reference sequence). The V and J ends lost 3 bases and 6 bases, in that order; junction bases with no gene match: 14. The CDR3 covers 17 residues.

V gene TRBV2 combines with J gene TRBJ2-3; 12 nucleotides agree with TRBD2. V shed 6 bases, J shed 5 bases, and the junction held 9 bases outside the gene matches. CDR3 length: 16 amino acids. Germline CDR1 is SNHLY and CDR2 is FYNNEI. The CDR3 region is CASRNLGLAGRDTQYF. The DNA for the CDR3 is TGTGCCAGCAGAAACTTAGGACTAGCGGGGAGAGATACGCAGTATTTT.

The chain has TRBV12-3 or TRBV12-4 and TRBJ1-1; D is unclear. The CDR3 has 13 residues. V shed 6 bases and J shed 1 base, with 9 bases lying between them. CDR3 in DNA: TGTGCCAGCAGAATACAGAGGAACACTGAAGCTTTCTTT. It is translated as CASRIQRNTEAFF.

The CDR3 DNA reads as TGTGCCAGCAGCCAATCCCTTCTAGAAGTTGGCTACACCTTC. It yields the protein CASSQSLLEVGYTF. The chain employs TRBV16 and TRBJ1-2; D unclear. The CDR3 runs 14 residues. V lost 0 bases, J lost 7 bases, and 12 bases lay in between. The V gene's germline CDR1 is KGHSY and CDR2 FQNENV.

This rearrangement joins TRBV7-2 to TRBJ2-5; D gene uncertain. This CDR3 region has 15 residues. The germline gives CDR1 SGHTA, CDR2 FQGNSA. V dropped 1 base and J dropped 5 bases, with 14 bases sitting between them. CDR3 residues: CASSLGVSPGETQYF. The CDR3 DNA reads TGTGCCAGCAGCTTAGGGGTCTCCCCCGGGGAGACCCAGTACTTC.

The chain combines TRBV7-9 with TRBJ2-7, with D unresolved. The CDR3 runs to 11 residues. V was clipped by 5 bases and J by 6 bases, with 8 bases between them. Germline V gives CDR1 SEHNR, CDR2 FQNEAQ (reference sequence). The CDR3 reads CASSLQLEQYF. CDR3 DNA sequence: TGTGCCAGCAGCCTACAGCTCGAGCAGTACTTC. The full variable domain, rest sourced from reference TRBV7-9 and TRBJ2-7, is DTGVSQNPRHKITKRGQNVTFRCDPISEHNRLYWYRQTLGQGPEFLTYFQNEAQLEKSRLLSDRFSAERPKGSFSTLEIQRTEQGDSAMYLCASSLQLEQYFGPGTRLTVT.

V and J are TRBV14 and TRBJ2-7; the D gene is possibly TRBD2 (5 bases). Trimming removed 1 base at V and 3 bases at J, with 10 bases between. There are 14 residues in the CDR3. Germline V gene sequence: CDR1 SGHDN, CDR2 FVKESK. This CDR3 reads CASSQGLAHYEQYF. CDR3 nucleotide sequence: TGTGCCAGCAGCCAAGGGCTAGCCCACTACGAGCAGTACTTC. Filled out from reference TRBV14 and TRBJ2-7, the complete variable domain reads EAGVTQFPSHSVIEKGQTVTLRCDPISGHDNLYWYRRVMGKEIKFLLHFVKESKQDESGMPNNRFLAERTGGTYSTLKVQPAELEDSGVYFCASSQGLAHYEQYFGPGTRLTVT.

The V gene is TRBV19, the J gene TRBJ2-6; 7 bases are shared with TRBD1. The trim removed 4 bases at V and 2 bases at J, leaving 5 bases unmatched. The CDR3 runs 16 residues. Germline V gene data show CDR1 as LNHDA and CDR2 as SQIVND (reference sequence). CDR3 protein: CASSNRQGTGANVLTF. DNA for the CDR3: TGTGCCAGTAGTAACCGACAGGGTACTGGGGCCAACGTCCTGACTTTC.

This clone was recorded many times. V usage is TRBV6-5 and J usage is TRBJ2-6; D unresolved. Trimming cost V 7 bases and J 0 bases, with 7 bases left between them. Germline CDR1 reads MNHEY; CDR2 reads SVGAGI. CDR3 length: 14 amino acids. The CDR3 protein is CASKYFSGANVLTF. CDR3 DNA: TGTGCCAGCAAATATTTCTCTGGGGCCAACGTCCTGACTTTC.

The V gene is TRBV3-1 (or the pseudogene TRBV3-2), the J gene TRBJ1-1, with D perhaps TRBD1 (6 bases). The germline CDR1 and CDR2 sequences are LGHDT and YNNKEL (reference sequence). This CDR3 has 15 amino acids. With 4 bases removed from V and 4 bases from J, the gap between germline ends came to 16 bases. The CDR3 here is CASSPGVDRGTEAFF. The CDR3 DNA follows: TGTGCCAGCAGCCCAGGGGTTGACAGAGGCACTGAAGCTTTCTTT.

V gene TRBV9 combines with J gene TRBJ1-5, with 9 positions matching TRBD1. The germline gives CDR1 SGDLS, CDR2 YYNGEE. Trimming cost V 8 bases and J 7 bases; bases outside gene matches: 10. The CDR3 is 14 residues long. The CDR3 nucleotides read TGTGCCAGGAAGAACAGGGGGCAGGGACAGCCCCAGCATTTT. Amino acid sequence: CARKNRGQGQPQHF.